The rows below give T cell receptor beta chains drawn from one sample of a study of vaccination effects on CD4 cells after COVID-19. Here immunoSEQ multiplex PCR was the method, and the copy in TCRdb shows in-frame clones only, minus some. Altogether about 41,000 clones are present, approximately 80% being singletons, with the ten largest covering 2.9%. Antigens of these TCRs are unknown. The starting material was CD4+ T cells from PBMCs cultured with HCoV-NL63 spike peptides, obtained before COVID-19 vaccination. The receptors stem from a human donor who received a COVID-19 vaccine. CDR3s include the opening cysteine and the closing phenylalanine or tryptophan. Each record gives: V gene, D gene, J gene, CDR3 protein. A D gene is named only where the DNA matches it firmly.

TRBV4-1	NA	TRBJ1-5	CASSLTGVQPQHF
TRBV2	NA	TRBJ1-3	CASSVEGSGNTIYF
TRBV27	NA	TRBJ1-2	CASRVPGYGYTF
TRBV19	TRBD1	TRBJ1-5	CASTTTGGGNQPQHF
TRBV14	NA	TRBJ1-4	CASSTQTKAGEKLFF
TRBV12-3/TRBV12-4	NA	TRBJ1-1	CASSLASLSEAFF
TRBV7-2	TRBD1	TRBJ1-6	CASSSGTAPPGYNSPLHF
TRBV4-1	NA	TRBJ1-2	CASSQDGTGYGYTF
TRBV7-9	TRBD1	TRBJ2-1	CASSRQGVGVEQFF
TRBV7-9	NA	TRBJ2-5	CASSLSGAETQYF
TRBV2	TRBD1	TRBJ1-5	CASRDRAYSNQPQHF
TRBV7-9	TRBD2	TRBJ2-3	CASSLVSGGGAFTDTQYF
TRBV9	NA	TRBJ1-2	CASSVSDSGYTF
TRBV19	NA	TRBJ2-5	CASSITVAVQETQYF
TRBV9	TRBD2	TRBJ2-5	CASSGRTSAGETQYF
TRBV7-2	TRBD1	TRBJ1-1	CASSRRTGNTEAFF
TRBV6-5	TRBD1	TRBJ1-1	CASSYRKGQVNTEAFF
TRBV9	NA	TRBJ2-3	CASSPNVDDTQYF
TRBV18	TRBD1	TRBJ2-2	CASSPPLQGAGTGELFF
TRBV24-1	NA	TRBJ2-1	CATSDLRQQFGGQFF
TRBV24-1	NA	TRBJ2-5	CATSVPVGREETQYF
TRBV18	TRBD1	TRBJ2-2	CASSPLPPQGAGGELFF
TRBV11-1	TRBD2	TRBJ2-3	CASSLLAASTDTQYF
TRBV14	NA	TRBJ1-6	CASSQLRNSPLHF
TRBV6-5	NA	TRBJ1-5	CAVTRFSNQPQHF
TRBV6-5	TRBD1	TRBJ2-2	CASSYQGAVTGELFF
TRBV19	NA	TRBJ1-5	CASSILPQSGNQPQHF
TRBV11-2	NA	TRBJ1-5	CASSPWDDQPQHF
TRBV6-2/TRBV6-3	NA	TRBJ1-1	CASSPPTGNTEAFF
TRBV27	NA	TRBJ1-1	CASKTVGTEAFF
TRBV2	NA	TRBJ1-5	CASSERVGGNQPQHF
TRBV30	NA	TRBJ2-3	CAWSEGLTQYF
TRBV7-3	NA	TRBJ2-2	CASSARVTGELFF
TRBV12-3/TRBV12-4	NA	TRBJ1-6	CASSSQGNSPLHF
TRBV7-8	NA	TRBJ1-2	CASSLLPNYGYTF
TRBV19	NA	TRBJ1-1	CASTKNTEAFF
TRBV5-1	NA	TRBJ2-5	CASSLPQGETQYF
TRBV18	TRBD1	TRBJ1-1	CASSPVQGVMTHTEAFF
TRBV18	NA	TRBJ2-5	CASSRDYQETQYF